This TCR beta chain was identified during a study of T cell responses to AZD1222 COVID-19 vaccine. CDR3 length equals 11 residues. Trimming pared 5 bases from V and 6 bases from J, leaving 7 bases between. CDR1 and CDR2 from the germline V gene are SEHNR and FQNEAQ (reference sequence). Assay used: immunoSEQ multiplex PCR; TCRdb lists only in-frame clones, some missing. The sample holds over 150,000 clones, roughly 90% seen once. Concerning this clone: Its antigen is as yet unknown.

Points from the study as a whole: Sampled repertoires all dated from after the peak T cell response.

The chain couples TRBV7-9 to TRBJ1-1, with D uncertain. The input for sequencing was peripheral blood, taken on day 0 of AZD1222 vaccination. This clonotype was obtained from an adult in good health. This CDR3 reads CASSHGAEAFF. CDR3 nucleotides: TGTGCCAGCAGCCACGGGGCTGAAGCTTTCTTT. The full variable domain, with the rest looked up from reference TRBV7-9 and TRBJ1-1, is DTGVSQNPRHKITKRGQNVTFRCDPISEHNRLYWYRQTLGQGPEFLTYFQNEAQLEKSRLLSDRFSAERPKGSFSTLEIQRTEQGDSAMYLCASSHGAEAFFGQGTRLTVV.